What follows are 17 T cell receptor beta chains derived from one specimen sequenced in a study of beta chain features in type 1 diabetes (dated by TCRdb to the late 2010s). Libraries came from the immunoSEQ multiplex PCR assay. All of the isolated RNA was reverse transcribed with the High Capacity cDNA Reverse Transcription Kit, so expressed TCRB transcripts were sequenced. The clones in this table, taken by TCRdb from immuneACCESS, are in-frame only. Not every clone is retained; where verified, under half of the shortfall comes from an unresolved V gene, and the cause of the rest is unknown. In all, the sample holds under 900,000 clones, and roughly 17% of those were seen once. The ten top clones hold about 0.02% of the sample. The sequenced sample was naive CD4+ T cells from blood. The cell subset or site label on this specimen signifies: true naive CD4+ T cells. The receptors derive from a woman under 30 in good health.

V gene TRBV6-5 combines with J gene TRBJ2-7, with D perhaps TRBD1 (6 bases). This CDR3 has 15 residues. Trimming took 6 bases from V and 5 from J, leaving 20 bases between them. Looked up from germline, CDR1 is MNHEY and CDR2 is SVGAGI. CDR3 loop: CASSHGQLGYDEQYF. The CDR3 DNA follows: TGTGCCAGCAGCCATGGACAGCTAGGGTACGACGAGCAGTACTTC.

This chain connects TRBV4-3 to TRBJ1-2, with D tentatively TRBD1 (5 bases). Trimming cost V 2 bases and J 4 bases, with 11 bases left between them. Germline V CDR1 and CDR2: LGHNA, YSLEER. The CDR3 totals 14 residues. In DNA form, the CDR3 reads TGCGCCAGCAGCCAATTCCCGGGGCTCTATGGCTACACCTTC. Its translation: CASSQFPGLYGYTF.

The chain joins TRBV4-3 to TRBJ2-1; D gene ambiguous. Germline CDR1 LGHNA, CDR2 YSLEER. The CDR3 is made up of 17 amino acids. Trimming removed 8 bases from V and 5 bases from J, with 25 bases in between. As DNA, the CDR3 is TGCGCCAGCGGAAGCGAGAAAGGGCAACTGGGCGACAATGAGCAGTTCTTC. Its protein is CASGSEKGQLGDNEQFF.

This clone has more than one count but fewer than ten. The CDR3 DNA follows: TGTGCCAGCAGCTTGGCCCTTACCAATGAGCAGTTCTTC. It specifies CASSLALTNEQFF. The J gene is TRBJ2-1, the V gene TRBV7-2, with unresolved D. The CDR3 contains 13 residues. The germline CDR1 and CDR2 sequences are SGHTA and FQGNSA. The germline V and J ends were trimmed by 3 bases and 6 bases, with 9 bases remaining between them.

The genes are TRBV5-1 and TRBJ2-7; the match to TRBD2 covers 8 bases. Trimming at V came to 3 bases and at J to 2 bases, leaving 4 bases not matched to a gene. The CDR3 spans 14 residues. Germline CDR1 and CDR2: SGHRS and YFSETQ. In DNA, the CDR3 is TGCGCCAGCAGCTCCGGGACTAGTGCCTACGAGCAGTACTTC. Translating gives CASSSGTSAYEQYF.

This clone was picked up a small number of times. V is TRBV9 and J is TRBJ2-1; 8 bases align to TRBD2. Germline V gives CDR1 SGDLS, CDR2 YYNGEE. The CDR3 has 14 residues. Trimming removed 1 base from V and 7 bases from J; junction bases left unmatched: 4. The CDR3 loop reads CASSVREGGNEQFF. The CDR3 DNA follows: TGTGCCAGCAGCGTACGGGAGGGTGGTAATGAGCAGTTCTTC.

This clone has more than one count but fewer than ten. Within the sample, other DNA sequences also encode this same CDR3. The J gene is TRBJ2-5, the V gene TRBV7-9; 7 nucleotides align to TRBD2. Germline CDR1 reads SEHNR; CDR2 reads FQNEAQ (reference sequence). V was pared by 5 bases and J by 0 bases, with 3 bases of the junction left unmatched. This CDR3 region has 14 residues. The CDR3 region is CASSPRGNQETQYF. The CDR3 DNA follows: TGTGCCAGCAGCCCGCGGGGGAACCAAGAGACCCAGTACTTC. Combining the CDR3 with reference TRBV7-9 and TRBJ2-5 gives the whole variable domain DTGVSQNPRHKITKRGQNVTFRCDPISEHNRLYWYRQTLGQGPEFLTYFQNEAQLEKSRLLSDRFSAERPKGSFSTLEIQRTEQGDSAMYLCASSPRGNQETQYFGPGTRLLVL.

The chain is built from TRBV5-4 and TRBJ2-7; perhaps TRBD1 as D (6 bases). This CDR3 contains 15 residues. Germline V CDR1 and CDR2: SGHNT, YYREEE (reference sequence). Trimming cost V 0 bases and J 3 bases, with 13 bases left between them. This CDR3 is CASSLGGQKYYEQYF. DNA for the CDR3: TGTGCCAGCAGCTTGGGTGGACAGAAGTACTACGAGCAGTACTTC. The whole variable domain, remainder taken from reference TRBV5-4 and TRBJ2-7, is ETGVTQSPTHLIKTRGQQVTLRCSSQSGHNTVSWYQQALGQGPQFIFQYYREEENGRGNFPPRFSGLQFPNYSSELNVNALELDDSALYLCASSLGGQKYYEQYFGPGTRLTVT.

This clone was detected only a few times. The V gene is TRBV27, the J gene TRBJ2-5; 9 bases line up with TRBD1. Germline trimming cut 6 bases from V and 5 bases from J; bases unmatched to any gene: 10. CDR1 and CDR2 (germline): MNHEY, SMNVEV (reference sequence). CDR3 length: 15 residues. This chain's CDR3 is CASSWGQTGGETQYF. The CDR3 DNA reads TGTGCCAGCAGCTGGGGTCAGACAGGGGGTGAGACCCAGTACTTC.

This clone was observed a few times. J is TRBJ2-7 and V is TRBV6-6; 10 bases are a match to TRBD2. Germline V lookup: CDR1 MNHNY, CDR2 SVGAGI (reference sequence). The CDR3 runs 15 residues. Trimming took 1 base from V and 3 from J; bases not matched to a gene: 3. CDR3 residues: CASSYWTSGNYEQYF. In DNA form, the CDR3 reads TGTGCCAGCAGTTACTGGACTAGCGGCAACTACGAGCAGTACTTC.

Only a few counts were recorded for this clone. The chain combines TRBV7-3 with TRBJ2-1; 7 nucleotides line up with TRBD2. Germline V lookup: CDR1 SGHTA, CDR2 FQGTGA. J lost 10 bases, V lost 4 bases, and 13 bases had no gene match. CDR3 length: 15 amino acids. The CDR3 is CASSSQAGTPREQFF. As DNA, the CDR3 is TGTGCCAGCAGCTCCCAAGCGGGAACCCCCAGGGAGCAGTTCTTC.

V gene TRBV18 combines with J gene TRBJ2-5; no firm D call. The CDR3 sequence is 14 residues long. Germline V gene data show CDR1 as KGHSH and CDR2 as LQKENI. Trimming took 5 bases from V and 4 from J, leaving 14 bases between them. CDR3 nucleotide sequence: TGTGCCAGCTCATCGGGTCCTAGGGCAGAGACCCAGTACTTC. This translates into CASSSGPRAETQYF.

The V call is TRBV7-9, the J call TRBJ2-3, with 9 bases that match TRBD2. CDR3 length: 14 residues. V shed 5 bases, J shed 5 bases, and the junction held 5 bases outside the gene matches. Per germline, CDR1 SEHNR and CDR2 FQNEAQ (reference sequence). CDR3 coding DNA: TGTGCCAGCAGCCGAATAGCGGGAGTAGATACGCAGTATTTT. It codes for CASSRIAGVDTQYF.

The CDR3 DNA is TGTGCCAGCAGCACGATGACAAGCTCCTACAATGAGCAGTTCTTC. Protein sequence: CASSTMTSSYNEQFF. The J gene is TRBJ2-1, the V gene TRBV9; D unresolved. This CDR3 is built from 15 residues. Germline values: CDR1 SGDLS, CDR2 YYNGEE. V shed 4 bases and J shed 0 bases, with 11 bases lying between them.

The chain has TRBV19 and TRBJ2-3; D ambiguous. The germline CDR1 and CDR2 sequences are LNHDA and SQIVND (reference sequence). Trimming shortened V by 5 bases and J by 4 bases, and 10 bases separated the two germline ends. CDR3 length equals 13 residues. The chain's CDR3 is CASSHPPADTQYF. DNA of the CDR3: TGTGCCAGTAGTCACCCGCCAGCAGATACGCAGTATTTT.

The rearrangement joins TRBV7-9 to TRBJ2-7; 7 positions agree with TRBD1. CDR3 length: 14 amino acids. With V trimmed by 4 bases and J by 6 bases, 9 bases remained unmatched. Germline CDR1 and CDR2: SEHNR and FQNEAQ (reference sequence). For the CDR3, the DNA is TGTGCCAGCAGCTATACTACAGGGGTGGGCGAGCAGTACTTC. As protein: CASSYTTGVGEQYF. The full variable domain, in which reference TRBV7-9 and TRBJ2-7 provide the parts outside the CDR3, is DTGVSQNPRHKITKRGQNVTFRCDPISEHNRLYWYRQTLGQGPEFLTYFQNEAQLEKSRLLSDRFSAERPKGSFSTLEIQRTEQGDSAMYLCASSYTTGVGEQYFGPGTRLTVT.

The chain recombines TRBV7-2 with TRBJ1-2; D not certain. The CDR3 consists of 12 residues. Trimming removed 3 bases from V and 6 bases from J, with 8 bases in between. The germline gives CDR1 SGHTA, CDR2 FQGNSA. The CDR3 loop is CASSFLYNGYTF. CDR3 DNA sequence: TGTGCCAGCAGCTTCCTTTATAATGGCTACACCTTC. Looking up the rest from reference TRBV7-2 and TRBJ1-2 gives the full variable domain: GAGVSQSPSNKVTEKGKDVELRCDPISGHTALYWYRQSLGQGLEFLIYFQGNSAPDKSGLPSDRFSAERTGGSVSTLTIQRTQQEDSAVYLCASSFLYNGYTFGSGTRLTVV.